The entry below describes one TCR beta chain. Germline CDR1 and CDR2: MDHEN and SYDVKM. V was clipped by 5 bases and J by 8 bases, with 24 bases between them. The CDR3 extends over 16 amino acids. As originally analysed: Estimation of nucleated cell counts relied on the amplification of reference gene primers. Clones were read by immunoSEQ multiplex PCR, and TCRdb kept only the in-frame ones, dropping some. The DNA gave D and trimming, while V, J and clone size come from that table. The top ten clones hold approximately 13% of a sample with about 160,000 clones, more than 65% of them seen once. This entry belongs to a study of blood T cell repertoires in COVID-19. For the study at large: Donors in the United States, Italy and Spain gave samples during acute or convalescent COVID-19.

This TCR was recovered from a woman aged 80 or over with acute or convalescent COVID-19. The material sequenced was peripheral blood. The rearrangement uses TRBV28 and TRBJ1-2, with D perhaps TRBD1 (6 bases). The CDR3 DNA is TGTGCCAGCAGTAAGAGACAGGCGTCCCAACGAATAGGCTACACCTTC. This codes for CASSKRQASQRIGYTF.